The 21 T cell receptor beta chains below come from one sample, sequenced in a study of shared clonotypes between healthy human individuals. TCRdb keeps only in-frame clones here, not all; method: immunoSEQ multiplex PCR. The sample has more than 2 million clones, 95% seen once. The sample comprised naive CD4+ T cells sorted from blood. Noted subset: CD45RA+ positively selected. The source is a man aged 18-30 years in good health.

V usage is TRBV6-1 and J usage is TRBJ2-7; TRBD2 might be the D (5 bases). Deletions cut 4 bases from V and 4 bases from J, with 14 bases between. This CDR3 comprises 14 residues. CDR1 and CDR2 from the germline V gene are MNHNS and SASEGT. As DNA, the CDR3 is TGTGCCAGCAGTGGGGCGGGTTCTAAGTACGAGCAGTACTTC. Translation: CASSGAGSKYEQYF.

The chain has TRBV29-1 and TRBJ2-1; weak D call: TRBD1 (6 bases). The germline V gene encodes CDR1 SQVTM and CDR2 ANQGSEA. The CDR3 loop spans 12 amino acids. V lost 3 bases and J 5 bases, leaving 8 bases between the germline ends. The CDR3 here is CSVEDSNNEQFF. In DNA, the CDR3 is TGCAGCGTTGAGGACAGCAACAATGAGCAGTTCTTC.

Note on this clone: In the same sample, other DNA sequences code for this CDR3. The chain is built from TRBV7-2 and TRBJ2-7, with 8 positions matching TRBD1. The trim removed 4 bases at V and 3 bases at J, leaving 2 bases unmatched. This CDR3 contains 13 residues. Germline loops: CDR1 SGHTA, CDR2 FQGNSA. CDR3 DNA sequence: TGTGCCAGCAGCTCAGGGGGCAGCTACGAGCAGTACTTC. It encodes CASSSGGSYEQYF.

This clone was seen only once. This same CDR3 is encoded by further DNA sequences in the sample. The chain is built from TRBV28 and TRBJ1-2, with no clear D. The V end lost 3 bases, the J end lost 4 bases, and 9 bases lay between the germline ends. The CDR3 is 13 amino acids. Germline CDR1 is MDHEN and CDR2 is SYDVKM. The CDR3 DNA sequence: TGTGCCAGCAGTTTGGCCAGCCCCTATGGCTACACCTTC. Its translation: CASSLASPYGYTF.

This chain joins TRBV5-1 and TRBJ2-6; 7 nucleotides match TRBD1. The ends lost 3 bases at V and 0 bases at J; junction bases unmatched: 6. The CDR3 length is 17 residues. CDR1 SGHRS and CDR2 YFSETQ come from the germline V gene. CDR3 nucleotide sequence: TGCGCCAGCAGCTCGGGACAGACCAACTCTGGGGCCAACGTCCTGACTTTC. This gives the protein CASSSGQTNSGANVLTF.

The chain recombines TRBV19 with TRBJ1-2; 7 nucleotides line up with TRBD1. CDR3 length: 13 residues. Germline-derived CDR1 and CDR2 are LNHDA and SQIVND (reference sequence). Losses at the gene ends were 5 bases for V and 5 bases for J; bases not matched to a gene: 5. The CDR3 spells CASSVTGKYGYTF. The CDR3 DNA is TGTGCCAGTAGTGTGACAGGGAAATATGGCTACACCTTC.

The chain employs TRBV7-9 and TRBJ2-1, with D perhaps matching TRBD2 (6 bases). The CDR3 contains 15 residues. V was trimmed by 4 bases and J by 7 bases, leaving 17 bases between them. Germline CDR1 and CDR2: SEHNR and FQNEAQ (reference sequence). The CDR3 region has the DNA TGTGCCAGCAGCTCACACGGCGGGGTTGCAAATGAGCAGTTCTTC. As protein: CASSSHGGVANEQFF.

The chain couples TRBV5-5 to TRBJ1-1; TRBD1 matches 9 bases. Per the germline V gene, CDR1 is SGHKS and CDR2 is YYEKEE (reference sequence). CDR3 length equals 15 residues. V lost 4 bases, J lost 1 base, and 5 bases stayed unmatched. In DNA, the CDR3 is TGTGCCAGCAGCAAACCGGGACAGGGGAACACTGAAGCTTTCTTT. Its protein is CASSKPGQGNTEAFF.

CDR3 in amino acids: CASSVAGTELRGQYF. CDR3 DNA: TGCGCCAGCAGCGTTGCCGGGACAGAACTCCGAGGGCAGTACTTC. The chain has TRBV10-2 and TRBJ2-7, with 7 bases that match TRBD1. CDR3 size: 15 residues. Germline V gene data show CDR1 as WSHSY and CDR2 as SAAADI. V was clipped by 6 bases and J by 9 bases; unmatched bases: 17.

CDR3 bases: TGTGCCAGCAGTAGAGGGGGTATAGGGACTTATAGCAATCAGCCCCAGCATTTT. Its translation: CASSRGGIGTYSNQPQHF. The V gene is TRBV28, the J gene TRBJ1-5; possibly TRBD1 for D (6 bases). Germline loops: CDR1 MDHEN, CDR2 SYDVKM. The germline V and J ends were trimmed by 5 bases and 0 bases, with 20 bases remaining between them. The CDR3 runs to 18 residues.

CDR3 sequence: CASSPVGRGNTGELFF. CDR3 nucleotides: TGTGCCAGCAGCCCAGTCGGTAGAGGGAACACCGGGGAGCTGTTTTTT. The chain carries TRBV5-4 and TRBJ2-2; D is ambiguous. Trimming removed 4 bases at V and 1 base at J, with 14 bases between. This CDR3 is 16 amino acids long. Germline V lookup: CDR1 SGHNT, CDR2 YYREEE (reference sequence).

V gene TRBV10-3 combines with J gene TRBJ1-3; TRBD1 agrees at 8 bases. CDR1 is ENHRY and CDR2 is SYGVKD in the germline V gene. This CDR3 is built from 14 residues. V lost 7 bases, J lost 2 bases, and 4 bases stayed unmatched. CDR3 in DNA: TGTGCCATCACAGAGGACAGGGCTGGAAACACCATATATTTT. Amino acids: CAITEDRAGNTIYF.

A single count supports this clone. The CDR3 nucleotides read TGTGCCAGTAGTATCCGTCGGACAGACCTCCAAGAGACCCAGTACTTC. Translation gives CASSIRRTDLQETQYF. The J gene is TRBJ2-5, the V gene TRBV19; the D gene is possibly TRBD1 (6 bases). CDR1 and CDR2 (germline): LNHDA, SQIVND (reference sequence). This CDR3 region has 16 residues. V lost 3 bases, J lost 1 base, and 15 bases lay in between.

This clone was seen just once. The genes are TRBV5-1 and TRBJ2-1; TRBD2 is a possible D gene (6 bases). Looked up from germline, CDR1 is SGHRS and CDR2 is YFSETQ. The CDR3 length is 15 residues. V was pared by 4 bases and J by 10 bases, with 21 bases between. In DNA, the CDR3 is TGCGCCAGCAGCCCATCCCCCGGATGGGGGAGGGAGCAGTTCTTC. It specifies CASSPSPGWGREQFF.

The chain has TRBV6-1 and TRBJ1-1; no clear D gene. CDR1 is MNHNS and CDR2 is SASEGT in the germline V gene. V was pared by 3 bases and J by 3 bases, with 8 bases between. This CDR3 is 13 amino acids long. The CDR3, as DNA: TGTGCCAGCAGTGAGTGGGATGACACTGAAGCTTTCTTT. Its protein is CASSEWDDTEAFF.

The genes are TRBV2 and TRBJ2-5, with 7 bases matching TRBD2. J was trimmed by 1 base and V by 0 bases; bases with no gene match: 5. Looked up from germline, CDR1 is SNHLY and CDR2 is FYNNEI. The CDR3 extends over 16 amino acids. The CDR3 region is CASSEALGGSQETQYF. The CDR3 DNA is TGTGCCAGCAGTGAAGCGCTGGGCGGGAGCCAAGAGACCCAGTACTTC.

The chain carries TRBV10-3 and TRBJ2-3; TRBD1 matches at 7 bases. Losses at the gene ends were 4 bases for V and 2 bases for J; bases not matched to a gene: 6. CDR1 is ENHRY and CDR2 is SYGVKD in the germline V gene. The CDR3 extends over 15 amino acids. The CDR3 protein is CAISVGDSATDTQYF. The CDR3 DNA sequence: TGTGCCATCAGTGTGGGGGACAGTGCCACAGATACGCAGTATTTT.

The chain links TRBV2 to TRBJ1-6, with D unclear. V lost 8 bases and J 10 bases, leaving 18 bases between the germline ends. Germline CDR1 SNHLY, CDR2 FYNNEI. The CDR3 consists of 14 residues. CDR3 sequence: CASLERGSRSPLHF. DNA for the CDR3: TGTGCCAGCCTTGAAAGAGGTAGCAGGTCACCCCTCCACTTT.

V is TRBV6-1 and J is TRBJ2-1; 11 nucleotides align to TRBD2. Trimming cost V 11 bases and J 6 bases; bases outside gene matches: 6. The germline V gene has CDR1 MNHNS and CDR2 SASEGT. This CDR3 has 13 residues. CDR3 bases: TGTGCCCACCGGCTAGCGGGAGGCAATGAGCAGTTCTTC. This gives the protein CAHRLAGGNEQFF.

The chain is built from TRBV5-1 and TRBJ2-4; D gene uncertain. CDR3 length: 15 residues. With 0 bases removed from V and 1 base from J, the gap between germline ends came to 8 bases. Germline V gives CDR1 SGHRS, CDR2 YFSETQ. The CDR3 spells CASSLGASAKNIQYF. Written as DNA, the CDR3 is TGCGCCAGCAGCTTGGGGGCTAGTGCCAAAAACATTCAGTACTTC.

The chain employs TRBV5-1 and TRBJ2-1; a possible D gene is TRBD2 (6 bases). V lost 1 base to trimming and J lost 0 bases, with 14 bases between them. This CDR3 has 17 residues. Germline-derived CDR1 and CDR2 are SGHRS and YFSETQ. For the CDR3, the DNA is TGCGCCAGCAGCTTGTTTGGGGCGGGGAGCTCCTACAATGAGCAGTTCTTC. Translation gives CASSLFGAGSSYNEQFF. Combining the CDR3 with reference TRBV5-1 and TRBJ2-1 gives the whole variable domain KAGVTQTPRYLIKTRGQQVTLSCSPISGHRSVSWYQQTPGQGLQFLFEYFSETQRNKGNFPGRFSGRQFSNSRSEMNVSTLELGDSALYLCASSLFGAGSSYNEQFFGPGTRLTVL.